This TCR beta chain stems from a study of T cell repertoires in cytomegalovirus infection. Background on the study: Public TCR beta signatures indicated both CMV infection and matching HLA type.

The V gene's germline CDR1 is SGDLS and CDR2 YYNGEE. V lost 4 bases and J lost 8; bases outside the gene matches: 13. The length of the CDR3 is 16 residues. With respect to this clonotype: The antigen is unknown.

Each CDR3 protein is one row after TCRdb ran MiXCR on the reads. The sample includes around 110,000 distinct CDR3 sequences, 10% of them seen just once. The chain combines TRBV9 with TRBJ2-1; 9 nucleotides agree with TRBD2. This receptor was obtained from a human donor in good health (CMV status not recorded). Some clones in this sample may be carry-over from other donors' samples. The specimen sequenced was PBMCs, sequenced either directly or after in vitro stimulation (not recorded which). The DNA for the CDR3 is TGTGCCAGCAGCCTCGGACGCCGCGGGAGGGGGTATGAGCAGTTCTTC. Amino acid sequence: CASSLGRRGRGYEQFF. Full variable domain (outside the CDR3, taken from reference TRBV9 and TRBJ2-1): DSGVTQTPKHLITATGQRVTLRCSPRSGDLSVYWYQQSLDQGLQFLIQYYNGEERAKGNILERFSAQQFPDLHSELNLSSLELGDSALYFCASSLGRRGRGYEQFFGPGTRLTVL.